This T cell receptor beta chain is from a study of cytomegalovirus exposure and HLA in healthy donors. Overall study context: The use of the same platform for the approximately 130 validation repertoires and the 550 to 700 first-cohort repertoires was reported by a later analysis.

Whole-study results and caveats: The listing of fewer than 200 TCR beta chains classed them as cytomegalovirus-associated. Generally TCR sequences proved uncommon, though certain public TCRs appeared in numerous donors.

The germline CDR1 and CDR2 sequences are MNHEY and SVGAGI. With 2 bases removed from V and 0 bases from J, the gap between germline ends came to 8 bases. This CDR3 contains 15 residues. About this clone itself: Its antigen is unknown.

The assay was immunoSEQ multiplex PCR, and TCRdb's table has in-frame clones only and misses some. The repertoire includes about 220,000 clones, approximately 83% of them detected once, and over 11% sits in the top ten. Separation from the roughly 700-subject first cohort characterized the approximately 120-subject validation cohort, to which the donors belonged. This chain joins TRBV6-5 and TRBJ1-3; D is unresolved. The sequence was obtained from a woman aged 25 to 39 in good health and CMV-seropositive. Sequenced input: PBMCs. The CDR3 sequence: CASSYRAFSGNTIYF. The CDR3 nucleotides read TGTGCCAGCAGTTACAGGGCCTTCTCTGGAAACACCATATATTTT.